This T cell receptor beta chain stems from a study of OX40 agonist ivuxolimab in advanced cancers. Study summary: Administration of intravenous ivuxolimab to patients occurred every 2 weeks at 0.01 to 10 mg/kg.

Measured with immunoSEQ multiplex PCR; TCRdb has only the in-frame clones, and not every one. The profile shows 35,000 to 45,000 clones, approximately 80% of them singletons. Trimming stripped 3 bases from V and 4 bases from J, with 12 bases between. The CDR3 is 14 amino acids. CDR1 and CDR2 (germline): ENHRY, SYGVKD. The source material was CD4+ or CD8+ T cells sorted from blood, sampled in a trial of the OX40 agonist ivuxolimab. This chain connects TRBV10-3 to TRBJ1-2, with D possibly being TRBD1 (5 bases). This sequence originates from an adult with an advanced solid tumor such as melanoma, head and neck, liver or kidney cancer. The chain's CDR3 is CAISDAGLAYGYTF. The DNA of the CDR3 is TGTGCCATCAGTGACGCGGGACTTGCCTATGGCTACACCTTC.